The 9 T cell receptor beta chains listed next were all sequenced from one sample in a study of blood T cell repertoires in COVID-19 (dated by TCRdb to the early 2020s). The method behind the library was the immunoSEQ multiplex PCR assay. As stored in TCRdb, this immuneACCESS dataset retains in-frame rearrangements with V and J assigned. A fraction of the clones does not appear; measured against another copy, unresolved V genes explain less than half of the discrepancy, and the remainder lacks a known reason. For this sample the table gives 100,000 to 150,000 clones, of which 65% to 90% were detected only once. The ten largest clones take up roughly a quarter of the sample. The sample consisted of peripheral blood. All receptors derive from a woman aged 80 or over with acute or convalescent COVID-19.

The chain has TRBV9 and TRBJ1-3; D not resolved. This CDR3 is 16 amino acids long. Trimming shortened V by 0 bases and J by 2 bases, and 12 bases separated the two germline ends. Germline V gives CDR1 SGDLS, CDR2 YYNGEE. In DNA, the CDR3 is TGTGCCAGCAGCGTAGGCCCGGGAGGAACTGGAAACACCATATATTTT. Amino acid sequence: CASSVGPGGTGNTIYF.

This clone was observed once. The chain links TRBV7-9 to TRBJ2-3; possibly TRBD1 for D (6 bases). Per germline, CDR1 SEHNR and CDR2 FQNEAQ (reference sequence). V lost 3 bases and J 0 bases, leaving 16 bases between the germline ends. The CDR3 length is 17 residues. CDR3 loop: CASSLSLGTLSTDTQYF. As DNA, the CDR3 is TGTGCCAGCAGCTTGAGCCTTGGGACACTTAGCACAGATACGCAGTATTTT.

The CDR3 nucleotides are TGTGCCATCAGCCGACAGGGCGCCGCTAATGAAAAACTGTTTTTT. This gives the protein CAISRQGAANEKLFF. The chain has TRBV10-3 and TRBJ1-4; 7 nucleotides agree with TRBD1. The germline gives CDR1 ENHRY, CDR2 SYGVKD. This CDR3 spans 15 amino acids. V gave up 6 bases and J gave up 3 bases; unmatched junction bases: 7.

This clone appeared once. The CDR3 region has the DNA TGTGCCAGCAGCTTGCCCAGCGATGAGCAGTTCTTC. Translated: CASSLPSDEQFF. This chain connects TRBV5-4 to TRBJ2-1; D not resolved. CDR3 length equals 12 residues. Trimming took off 1 base at V and 8 bases at J, with 7 bases between the two ends. Germline loops: CDR1 SGHNT, CDR2 YYREEE (reference sequence).

The CDR3 reads CASRVSGDNSPLHF. The CDR3 nucleotides are TGCGCCAGCAGGGTAAGCGGTGATAATTCACCCCTCCACTTT. The chain combines TRBV5-1 with TRBJ1-6, with D hard to call. Trimming removed 5 bases from V and 5 bases from J, with 11 bases in between. Looked up from germline, CDR1 is SGHRS and CDR2 is YFSETQ. The CDR3 loop spans 14 amino acids.

The table lists this clone with a few counts. V usage is TRBV18 and J usage is TRBJ1-1, with 8 bases matching TRBD1. The CDR3 totals 15 residues. The V gene's germline CDR1 is KGHSH and CDR2 LQKENI. V trimming: 3 bases; J trimming: 11 bases; junction bases outside the gene matches: 14. The CDR3 DNA sequence: TGTGCCAGCTCACCCTTAGAACAGGGGGGAGAAAGGGCTTTCTTT. As protein: CASSPLEQGGERAFF.

This clone was seen more than once but under ten times. The V and J genes are TRBV20-1 and TRBJ1-6; D perhaps matches TRBD1 (6 bases). Germline V gene sequence: CDR1 DFQATT, CDR2 SNEGSKA (reference sequence). V gave up 0 bases and J gave up 18 bases, with 12 bases separating them. The CDR3 is made up of 11 amino acids. DNA of the CDR3: TGCAGTGCTAGAGATACCGACAGGCCCCACTTT. It yields the protein CSARDTDRPHF.

The genes are TRBV18 and TRBJ1-3; 8 positions agree with TRBD1. The CDR3 is 16 residues long. CDR1 KGHSH and CDR2 LQKENI come from the germline V gene. Trimming removed 3 bases from V and 3 bases from J; junction bases left unmatched: 7. This CDR3 reads CASSPPGQAGGNTIYF. For the CDR3, the DNA is TGTGCCAGCTCACCCCCGGGACAGGCTGGTGGAAACACCATATATTTT.

The chain uses TRBV6-5 and TRBJ1-1; 7 bases line up with TRBD1. This CDR3 contains 13 residues. The V segment lost 6 bases and the J segment 4 bases; nucleotides outside the gene matches: 5. Germline CDR1 and CDR2: MNHEY and SVGAGI. For the CDR3, the DNA is TGTGCCAGCAGACTAGGGGACAGCACTGAAGCTTTCTTT. Encoded protein: CASRLGDSTEAFF.